This T cell receptor (beta chain) was profiled in a study of T cells in Graves' hyperthyroidism and ophthalmopathy. About 10 ml of fresh peripheral blood supplied the PBMCs. This clonotype was observed at least ten times. Its antigen is as yet unknown. Findings of the study overall: A 13 V-J model separated ophthalmopathy from stable hyperthyroidism. Blood samples included most of the expanded thyroid clonotypes exceeding 0.001.

Using RNA transcripts as the source, TCR beta CDR3 regions were amplified. HTBI primers were the set used in a first-round RT-PCR of the TCR CDR3. TCRdb reprocessed the multiplex PCR reads via MiXCR and lists one record per CDR3 protein. The data show 600,000 to 700,000 distinct CDR3 sequences, roughly 14% seen once. The sequence came from a woman in her thirties or forties with Graves' ophthalmopathy. The sequencing input was blood.

CDR3 amino acids: CASSLAEGTIYF. CDR3 nucleotides: TGTGCCAGCAGTTTAGCGGAGGGCACCATATATTTT. This chain connects TRBV28 to TRBJ1-3, with D unclear. Per germline, CDR1 MDHEN and CDR2 SYDVKM. CDR3 size: 12 residues. Trimming stripped 2 bases from V and 9 bases from J, with 8 bases between.